The sequence of this TCR beta chain was determined in a study of T cells after yellow fever vaccination. For the study at large: Preparation used SMART-Seq v4 Ultra Low Input for the low-cell-number fractions. Findings and caveats of the study: The secondary response peaked faster, at day 5 versus 15, but was weaker. Most clones from primary vaccination were detected again post-booster (96% CD4, about 88% CD8).

The germline V and J ends were trimmed by 0 bases and 5 bases, with 13 bases remaining between them. Germline V gives CDR1 MNHEY, CDR2 SVGAGI. The CDR3 is 15 residues long. This clonotype was detected only a few times. Antigen specificity is unknown. A universal primer site and UMIs were added as TCR cDNA was made by 5'RACE template switching. TCRdb reprocessed the 5' RACE reads with MiXCR, giving one entry per CDR3 protein. This table has about 310,000 distinct CDR3 sequences, around 3.6% appearing once. This sample comprised PBMCs, obtained on the day of the yellow fever booster vaccination. The source is a man between 18 and 29 years old who received the YFV17D yellow fever vaccine. The V gene is TRBV6-5, the J gene TRBJ2-5; D not certain. DNA for the CDR3: TGTGCCAGCAGTTACTCGAACTCTCGAGTGGAGACCCAGTACTTC. Its translation is CASSYSNSRVETQYF.